In its sample, the clone carrying this T cell receptor beta chain was seen a few times. TCRdb re-derived calls from the 5' RACE reads in MiXCR, one entry per CDR3 protein. This repertoire shows under 100,000 distinct CDR3 sequences, approximately 11% found once; its top ten account for approximately 5.4%. These data come from a study of early T cells in non-severe SARS-CoV-2 infection. The CDR3 extends over 22 amino acids. Germline CDR1 and CDR2: MNHEY and SVGEGT. J was trimmed by 1 base and V by 0 bases; bases with no gene match: 18. The receptor was derived from an adult who was a healthcare worker with PCR-confirmed SARS-CoV-2 infection or an uninfected control (not recorded which). The J gene is TRBJ2-2, the V gene TRBV6-2 or TRBV6-3; 9 nucleotides match TRBD1. The sample consisted of whole blood. The CDR3 reads CASSYSLPRPGTGRMNTGELFF. CDR3 DNA: TGTGCCAGCAGTTACTCGCTACCTAGACCCGGGACAGGGCGTATGAACACCGGGGAGCTGTTTTTT.